The 14 T cell receptor beta chains below come from one sample, sequenced in a study of blood T cell repertoires in COVID-19. Assay: immunoSEQ multiplex PCR; the TCRdb copy retains only in-frame clones and omits some. The table includes 250,000 to 350,000 clones, around 89% detected once. The sample consisted of PBMCs or T cells enriched from blood (not recorded which). Source of these receptors: a woman aged 18-30 years with acute COVID-19.

The V call is TRBV7-9, the J call TRBJ1-1; tentative D call: TRBD1 (5 bases). This CDR3 contains 14 residues. Germline values: CDR1 SEHNR, CDR2 FQNEAQ (reference sequence). With 5 bases removed from V and 6 bases from J, the gap between germline ends came to 16 bases. Here the CDR3 DNA reads TGTGCCAGCAGCGCACCAGGGCTCGGAGCTGAAGCTTTCTTT. The encoded protein is CASSAPGLGAEAFF. Together with reference TRBV7-9 and TRBJ1-1, the CDR3 gives the full variable domain: DTGVSQNPRHKITKRGQNVTFRCDPISEHNRLYWYRQTLGQGPEFLTYFQNEAQLEKSRLLSDRFSAERPKGSFSTLEIQRTEQGDSAMYLCASSAPGLGAEAFFGQGTRLTVV.

The gene calls are TRBV7-9 and TRBJ2-1, with D uncertain. The CDR3 has 12 residues. The V gene's germline CDR1 is SEHNR and CDR2 FQNEAQ (reference sequence). V shed 3 bases and J shed 9 bases, with 9 bases lying between them. The CDR3 DNA reads as TGTGCCAGCAGCTTGGCGGAGAGTGAGCAGTTCTTC. Its protein product is CASSLAESEQFF. Based on the CDR3 plus reference TRBV7-9 and TRBJ2-1, the full variable domain is DTGVSQNPRHKITKRGQNVTFRCDPISEHNRLYWYRQTLGQGPEFLTYFQNEAQLEKSRLLSDRFSAERPKGSFSTLEIQRTEQGDSAMYLCASSLAESEQFFGPGTRLTVL.

CDR3: CASSISNRGSRNTEAFF. CDR3 coding DNA: TGTGCCAGTAGTATCTCGAACAGGGGGTCTAGGAACACTGAAGCTTTCTTT. V usage is TRBV19 and J usage is TRBJ1-1; 8 bases line up with TRBD1. The CDR3 runs 17 residues. J gave up 1 base and V 3 bases, and 10 bases lay outside the gene matches. The germline V gene has CDR1 LNHDA and CDR2 SQIVND (reference sequence).

The rearrangement joins TRBV5-1 to TRBJ1-2, with D possibly matching TRBD1 (6 bases). Germline V gene sequence: CDR1 SGHRS, CDR2 YFSETQ. V shed 4 bases and J shed 6 bases, with 16 bases lying between them. CDR3 length: 14 residues. The CDR3: CASSELPTGNGYTF. CDR3 DNA: TGCGCCAGCAGCGAGCTTCCTACAGGGAATGGCTACACCTTC.

This clone was found once. The V and J genes are TRBV5-6 and TRBJ2-5, with 9 positions matching TRBD2. Trimming cost V 0 bases and J 7 bases; bases outside gene matches: 10. The CDR3 spans 16 residues. Germline V gives CDR1 SGHDT, CDR2 YYEEEE. The CDR3 region has the DNA TGTGCCAGCAGCTTGGAACTTGCGGGAGGGCCGGGGACCCAGTACTTC. Its protein is CASSLELAGGPGTQYF.

The table lists this clone with a few counts. J is TRBJ2-2 and V is TRBV5-1; TRBD1 matches 9 bases. Germline values: CDR1 SGHRS, CDR2 YFSETQ. V lost 0 bases and J lost 2; bases outside the gene matches: 11. The CDR3 totals 19 residues. CDR3 protein: CASSLAIHTGGGNTGELFF. Here the CDR3 DNA reads TGCGCCAGCAGCTTGGCAATCCACACAGGGGGCGGTAACACCGGGGAGCTGTTTTTT.

The rearrangement joins TRBV5-8 to TRBJ2-1, with TRBD1 matching over 7 bases. With 0 bases clipped from V and 3 bases from J, the junction kept 0 bases outside the gene matches. The CDR3 has 14 amino acids. Germline CDR1 is SGHTS and CDR2 is YDEGEE. The CDR3 protein is CASSLGQGYNEQFF. The DNA for the CDR3 is TGTGCCAGCAGCTTGGGACAGGGCTACAATGAGCAGTTCTTC.

The J gene is TRBJ1-2, the V gene TRBV7-9, with D possibly being TRBD1 (6 bases). CDR1 is SEHNR and CDR2 is FQNEAQ in the germline V gene (reference sequence). Trimming pared 0 bases from V and 6 bases from J, leaving 14 bases between. This CDR3 contains 15 residues. The CDR3 protein is CASSLAATGKDGYTF. CDR3 coding DNA: TGTGCCAGCAGCTTAGCCGCCACAGGGAAGGATGGCTACACCTTC.

The gene calls are TRBV5-5 and TRBJ2-3; 10 nucleotides match TRBD2. V shed 4 bases and J 5 bases; nucleotides not matched to a gene: 10. This CDR3 is 16 amino acids long. Looked up from germline, CDR1 is SGHKS and CDR2 is YYEKEE (reference sequence). DNA of the CDR3: TGTGCCAGCAGCCACCCCCTAGCGGGAGCCAAAGATACGCAGTATTTT. Residues: CASSHPLAGAKDTQYF. Based on the CDR3 plus reference TRBV5-5 and TRBJ2-3, the full variable domain is DAGVTQSPTHLIKTRGQQVTLRCSPISGHKSVSWYQQVLGQGPQFIFQYYEKEERGRGNFPDRFSARQFPNYSSELNVNALLLGDSALYLCASSHPLAGAKDTQYFGPGTRLTVL.

The V and J genes are TRBV6-5 and TRBJ2-7; 7 bases line up with TRBD2. After removal of 4 bases from V and 3 bases from J, the junction contained 6 bases not matched to a gene. The CDR3 has 14 amino acids. Germline V CDR1 and CDR2: MNHEY, SVGAGI. The chain's CDR3 is CASSLAPGGYEQYF. CDR3 sequence (DNA): TGTGCCAGCAGTTTAGCGCCGGGGGGCTACGAGCAGTACTTC.

The V and J genes are TRBV6-4 and TRBJ2-5; 9 bases are shared with TRBD2. Germline CDR1 reads MRHNA; CDR2 reads SNTAGT. Unmatched junction bases numbered 3, after V lost 0 bases and J lost 1 base. This CDR3 is built from 16 residues. This CDR3 is CASSDSPTSGQETQYF. DNA of the CDR3: TGTGCCAGCAGTGACTCCCCGACTAGCGGCCAAGAGACCCAGTACTTC.

This chain links TRBV7-9 with TRBJ2-7; 7 bases are a match to TRBD2. There are 15 residues in the CDR3. Per the germline V gene, CDR1 is SEHNR and CDR2 is FQNEAQ (reference sequence). The V segment lost 1 base and the J segment 5 bases; nucleotides outside the gene matches: 8. The CDR3 loop is CASSLDPGRGDEQYF. As DNA, the CDR3 is TGTGCCAGCAGCTTAGATCCAGGGAGGGGCGACGAGCAGTACTTC. Variable domain in full (rest from reference TRBV7-9 and TRBJ2-7): DTGVSQNPRHKITKRGQNVTFRCDPISEHNRLYWYRQTLGQGPEFLTYFQNEAQLEKSRLLSDRFSAERPKGSFSTLEIQRTEQGDSAMYLCASSLDPGRGDEQYFGPGTRLTVT.

This clone occurred once. The rearrangement joins TRBV5-1 to TRBJ1-2; TRBD1 agrees at 7 bases. Germline values: CDR1 SGHRS, CDR2 YFSETQ. CDR3 length: 14 residues. Unmatched junction bases numbered 6, after V lost 2 bases and J lost 5 bases. The CDR3 DNA sequence: TGCGCCAGCAGCTTAGAACAGGGGTCATATGGCTACACCTTC. Translated: CASSLEQGSYGYTF.

J is TRBJ2-2 and V is TRBV7-2; perhaps TRBD2 as D (6 bases). The V gene lost 3 bases and the J gene lost 5 bases, with 13 bases spanning the gap. Germline-derived CDR1 and CDR2 are SGHTA and FQGNSA. The CDR3 extends over 15 amino acids. The CDR3 region is CASSFGSGRTGELFF. DNA for the CDR3: TGTGCCAGCAGCTTCGGGAGTGGAAGAACCGGGGAGCTGTTTTTT.